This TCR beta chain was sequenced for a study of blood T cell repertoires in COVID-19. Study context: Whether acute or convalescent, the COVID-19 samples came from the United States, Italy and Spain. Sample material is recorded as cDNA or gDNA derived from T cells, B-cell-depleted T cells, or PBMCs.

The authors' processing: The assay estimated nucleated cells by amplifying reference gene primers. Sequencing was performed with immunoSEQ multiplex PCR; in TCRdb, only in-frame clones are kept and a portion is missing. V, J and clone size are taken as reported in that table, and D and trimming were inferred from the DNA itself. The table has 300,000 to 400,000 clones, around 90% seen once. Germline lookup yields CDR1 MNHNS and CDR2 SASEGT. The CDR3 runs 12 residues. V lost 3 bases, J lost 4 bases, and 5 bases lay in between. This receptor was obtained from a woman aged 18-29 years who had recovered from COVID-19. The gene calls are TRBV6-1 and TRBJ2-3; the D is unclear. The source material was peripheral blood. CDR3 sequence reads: CASSDLADTQYF. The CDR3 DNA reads TGTGCCAGCAGTGATCTAGCAGATACGCAGTATTTT.